The present T cell receptor beta chain was sequenced within a study of cytomegalovirus exposure and HLA in healthy donors. Study-wide results and caveats: The authors later found TCR association rates varying by HLA locus, with DRB1 most and HLA-C fewest. Among the CMV-associated chains, a few were confirmed in vitro as specific for CMV antigens.

Trimming took 1 base from V and 5 from J, leaving 12 bases between them. The length of the CDR3 is 14 residues. Looked up from germline, CDR1 is SGDLS and CDR2 is YYNGEE. With 60 Vbeta and 13 Jbeta primers, the PCR was carried out. The protocol was immunoSEQ multiplex PCR, while the TCRdb copy is restricted to in-frame clones and leaves out a portion. The data show roughly 160,000 clones, about 80% seen once. Notes on this clone: Its matching antigen is unknown.

The clonotype originates from a woman aged 45-65 years in good health and CMV-seronegative. Sequencing was carried out using PBMCs. The chain uses TRBV9 and TRBJ1-2; no clear D. CDR3 loop: CASSVPDPGYGYTF. In DNA form, the CDR3 reads TGTGCCAGCAGCGTACCCGACCCGGGTTATGGCTACACCTTC.